The rows below give T cell receptor beta chains drawn from one sample of a study of patients and donors after allogeneic stem cell transplantation. TCRdb fed the RT-PCR reads into MiXCR, producing one record per CDR3 protein. This table holds approximately 220,000 distinct CDR3 sequences, more than 35% found once. The material sequenced was blood, either unsorted or a sorted T cell fraction (not recorded which). Receptors originate from a human donor who was either an allogeneic HSCT recipient or a stem cell or donor lymphocyte infusion donor (not recorded which). It is not recorded whose cells these are; they may come from a transplant donor. Both conserved end residues are part of each CDR3. A D gene is named only where the DNA matches it firmly. Size is omitted from some rows. Given values are once, few, many or a class for expanded clones.

CDR3 DNA	CDR3 protein	D gene	V gene	J gene	clone size
TGTGCCAGCAGCCAAGGACCAACGGGGGCAAAACTGTTTTTT	CASSQGPTGAKLFF	NA	TRBV12-3/TRBV12-4	TRBJ1-4	few
TGTGCCAGCAGCTTGGGGCCCGAGCAGTACTTC	CASSLGPEQYF	NA	TRBV5-6	TRBJ2-7	NA
TGCGCCAGCAGCTTGCAGAGAACGAACACCGGGGAGCTGTTTTTT	CASSLQRTNTGELFF	NA	TRBV5-1	TRBJ2-2	NA
TGTGCCAGCAGCCAAGATCAAGGCCGGGATTCTGAAGCTTTCTTT	CASSQDQGRDSEAFF	NA	TRBV3-1	TRBJ1-1	few
TGTGCCATCAGTGGTCCCCCGCGAGGGAGCTCCTATAATTCACCCCTCCACTTT	CAISGPPRGSSYNSPLHF	NA	TRBV10-3	TRBJ1-6	few
TGTGCCAGCAGCCCTTATAGCGGGGCTTCCTACAATGAGCAGTTCTTC	CASSPYSGASYNEQFF	TRBD2	TRBV11-2	TRBJ2-1	few
TGTGCCAGCAGTTTATCTCAGGGAAACATTCAGTACTTC	CASSLSQGNIQYF	NA	TRBV12-3/TRBV12-4	TRBJ2-4	NA
TGTGCCATCAAACTACAGGGCCCAGATACGCAGTATTTT	CAIKLQGPDTQYF	NA	TRBV10-3	TRBJ2-3	NA
TGCGCCAGCAGCTCTGGGACAGGGAACACCGGGGAGCTGTTTTTT	CASSSGTGNTGELFF	TRBD1	TRBV5-1	TRBJ2-2	NA
TGTGCCAGCAGCCAACTACTAGCGGGCGGCTACGAGCAGTACTTC	CASSQLLAGGYEQYF	TRBD2	TRBV3-1	TRBJ2-7	few
TGTGCCAGCAGTTTTGGAGCTAACTATGGCTACACCTTC	CASSFGANYGYTF	NA	TRBV27	TRBJ1-2	NA
TGCGCCAGCAGCCAAGAGGTGGGCTACCCAAAAGCTTTCTTT	CASSQEVGYPKAFF	NA	TRBV4-1	TRBJ1-1	NA
TGTGCCAGCAGTGAAGATTTTGGTGGAGGTACGCAGTATTTT	CASSEDFGGGTQYF	NA	TRBV6-1	TRBJ2-3	NA
TGCAGCGCCAAGGGACAGTCGAACACTGAAGCTTTCTTT	CSAKGQSNTEAFF	TRBD1	TRBV29-1	TRBJ1-1	NA
TGTGCCAGCAGTTACGCCACAACTAATGAAAAACTGTTTTTT	CASSYATTNEKLFF	NA	TRBV6-5	TRBJ1-4	few
TGTGCCTGGAGTTTTACCGGGACAGTAAACTACGGCTACACCTTC	CAWSFTGTVNYGYTF	TRBD1	TRBV30	TRBJ1-2	NA
TGTGCCAGCAGCCCGAGACAGGGCCACAATCAGCCCCAGCATTTT	CASSPRQGHNQPQHF	TRBD1	TRBV28	TRBJ1-5	NA
TGCGCCAGCAGCCAAGGGTTGCGAGGCCCAAAGGGCTCCTACAATGAGCAGTTCTTC	CASSQGLRGPKGSYNEQFF	NA	TRBV4-1	TRBJ2-1	NA
TGTGCCAGCAGCTTAGTAAGAGGCGCTGAAGCTTTCTTT	CASSLVRGAEAFF	NA	TRBV7-2	TRBJ1-1	few
TGCGCCAGCAGCCCGATGGGGGGTGTTAACTATGGCTACACCTTC	CASSPMGGVNYGYTF	NA	TRBV4-1	TRBJ1-2	NA
TGTGCCAGCAGTTTATCAGGGACCCATCAGCCCCAGCATTTT	CASSLSGTHQPQHF	NA	TRBV12-3/TRBV12-4	TRBJ1-5	few
TGTGCCAGCTCACCCGAACAGGGGAACTATGGCTACACCTTC	CASSPEQGNYGYTF	TRBD1	TRBV18	TRBJ1-2	NA
TGCAGTGTCTTCGACCGACAGAGTAATGAAAAACTGTTTTTT	CSVFDRQSNEKLFF	NA	TRBV20-1	TRBJ1-4	few
TGTGCCAGCAGCCGAACAGGGTATGGCTACACCTTC	CASSRTGYGYTF	NA	TRBV6-5	TRBJ1-2	many
TGTGCCAGCAGTGGAACGGGACATTACGAGCAGTACTTC	CASSGTGHYEQYF	NA	TRBV28	TRBJ2-7	few
TGTGCCATCAGTGCTAGCAATCAGCCCCAGCATTTT	CAISASNQPQHF	NA	TRBV10-3	TRBJ1-5	NA
TGCGCCGGCAGCCCTCAACTAGCGGGGGGGCGAGAGACCCAGTACTTC	CAGSPQLAGGRETQYF	TRBD2	TRBV4-3	TRBJ2-5	NA
TGTGCCAGCAGTTCTCGACAGAGTGCTAACTATGGCTACACCTTC	CASSSRQSANYGYTF	NA	TRBV28	TRBJ1-2	NA
TGCGCCAGCAGCTTGGCGGTAGCGAACACTGAAGCTTTCTTT	CASSLAVANTEAFF	NA	TRBV5-1	TRBJ1-1	NA
TGTGCCACCTCCCAGCTAGCGGGGACTAGCACAGATACGCAGTATTTT	CATSQLAGTSTDTQYF	TRBD2	TRBV6-5	TRBJ2-3	NA
TGTGCCAGCAGCTTCGCCGGGAACCGCTTCCACGAGCAGTACTTC	CASSFAGNRFHEQYF	NA	TRBV14	TRBJ2-7	NA
TGTGCCAGCAGTTTATGGCAGGGGGCGCGTGGGCCCTACAATGAGCAGTTCTTC	CASSLWQGARGPYNEQFF	TRBD1	TRBV12-3/TRBV12-4	TRBJ2-1	few
TGCGCCAGCAGCGTACAGAGGGTGGGGTACAATGAGCAGTTCTTC	CASSVQRVGYNEQFF	NA	TRBV5-1	TRBJ2-1	NA
TGTGCCAGCAGCTGCGAGGGAGACGGTAGCAATCAGCCCCAGCATTTT	CASSCEGDGSNQPQHF	NA	TRBV7-6	TRBJ1-5	once
TGTGCCAGCAGCTCCTTGACTAGCGGGGACCCCGATACGCAGTATTTT	CASSSLTSGDPDTQYF	TRBD2	TRBV7-6	TRBJ2-3	NA
TGCGCCAGCAGTGCCGGGGACAGGAGTCTGGGTGAGCAGTTCTTC	CASSAGDRSLGEQFF	TRBD1	TRBV10-1	TRBJ2-1	few
TGCAGTGCTAGAGATTCAGGTAGCACAGATACGCAGTATTTT	CSARDSGSTDTQYF	NA	TRBV20-1	TRBJ2-3	NA
TGTGCCAGCAGCACAGGGTTGGATAAAGCTTTCTTT	CASSTGLDKAFF	NA	TRBV7-6	TRBJ1-1	few
TGTGCCACCAGCCCAATCCGGTGGGGGACGGTAGATACGCAGTATTTT	CATSPIRWGTVDTQYF	NA	TRBV15	TRBJ2-3	NA
TGTGCCACCAGCAGAGTACCGGGGGGGATTCCTTCTAGCACAGATACGCAGTATTTT	CATSRVPGGIPSSTDTQYF	TRBD2	TRBV15	TRBJ2-3	NA
TGCGCCAGCAGCTTGTCCGGACACAGTGCAACTAATGAAAAACTGTTTTTT	CASSLSGHSATNEKLFF	NA	TRBV5-1	TRBJ1-4	few